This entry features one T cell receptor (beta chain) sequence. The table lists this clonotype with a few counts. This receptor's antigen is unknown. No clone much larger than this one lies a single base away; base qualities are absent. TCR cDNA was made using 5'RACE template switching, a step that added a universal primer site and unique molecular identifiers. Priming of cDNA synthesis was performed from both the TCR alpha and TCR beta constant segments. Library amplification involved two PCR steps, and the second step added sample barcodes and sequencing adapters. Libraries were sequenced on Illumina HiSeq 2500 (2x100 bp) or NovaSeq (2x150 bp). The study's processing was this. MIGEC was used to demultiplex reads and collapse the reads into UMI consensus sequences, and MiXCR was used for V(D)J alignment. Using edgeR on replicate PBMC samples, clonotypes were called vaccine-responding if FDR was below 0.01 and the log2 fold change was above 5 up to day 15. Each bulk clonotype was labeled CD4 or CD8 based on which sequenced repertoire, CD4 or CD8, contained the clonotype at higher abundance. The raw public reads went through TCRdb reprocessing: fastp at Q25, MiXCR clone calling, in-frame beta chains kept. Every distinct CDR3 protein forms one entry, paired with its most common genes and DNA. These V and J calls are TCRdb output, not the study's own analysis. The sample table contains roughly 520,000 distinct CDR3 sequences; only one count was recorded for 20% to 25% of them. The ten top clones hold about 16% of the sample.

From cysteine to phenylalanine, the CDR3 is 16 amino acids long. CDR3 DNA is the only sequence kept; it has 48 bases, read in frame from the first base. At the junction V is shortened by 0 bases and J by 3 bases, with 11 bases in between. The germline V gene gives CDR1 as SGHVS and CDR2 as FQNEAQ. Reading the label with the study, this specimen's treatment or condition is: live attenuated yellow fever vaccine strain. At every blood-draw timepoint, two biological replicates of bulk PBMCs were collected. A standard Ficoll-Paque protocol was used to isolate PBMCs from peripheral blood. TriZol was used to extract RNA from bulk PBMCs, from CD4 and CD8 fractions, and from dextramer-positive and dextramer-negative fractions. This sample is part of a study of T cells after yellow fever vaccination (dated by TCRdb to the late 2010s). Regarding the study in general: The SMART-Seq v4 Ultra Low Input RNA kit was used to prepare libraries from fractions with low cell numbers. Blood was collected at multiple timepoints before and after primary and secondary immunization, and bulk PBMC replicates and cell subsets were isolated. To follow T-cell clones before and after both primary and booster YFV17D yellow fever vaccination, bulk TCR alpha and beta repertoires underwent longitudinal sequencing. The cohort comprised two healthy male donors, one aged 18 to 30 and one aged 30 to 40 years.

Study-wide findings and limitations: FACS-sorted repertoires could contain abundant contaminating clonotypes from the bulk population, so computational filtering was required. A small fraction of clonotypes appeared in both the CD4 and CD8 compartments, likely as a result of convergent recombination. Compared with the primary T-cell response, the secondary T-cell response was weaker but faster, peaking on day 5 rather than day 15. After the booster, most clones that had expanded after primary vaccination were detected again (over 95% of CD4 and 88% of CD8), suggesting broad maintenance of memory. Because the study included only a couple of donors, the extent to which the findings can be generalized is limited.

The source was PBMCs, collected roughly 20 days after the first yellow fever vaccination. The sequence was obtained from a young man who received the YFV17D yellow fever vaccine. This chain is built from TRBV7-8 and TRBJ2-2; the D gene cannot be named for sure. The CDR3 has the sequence CASSLAQAKYTGELFF. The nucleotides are TGTGCCAGCAGCTTAGCGCAGGCCAAATACACCGGGGAGCTGTTTTTT.